The 28 T cell receptor beta chains given below trace back to one sample, sequenced in a study of cytomegalovirus exposure and HLA in healthy donors. 60 Vbeta and 13 Jbeta primers were used in PCR. The protocol was immunoSEQ multiplex PCR, while the TCRdb copy is restricted to in-frame clones and leaves out a portion. The sample has roughly 120,000 clones; over 80% are singletons. The sample comprised PBMCs. The receptors stem from a man aged 50 or older in good health and CMV-seronegative.

V and J are TRBV9 and TRBJ2-7; 7 positions agree with TRBD2. V was pared by 0 bases and J by 3 bases, with 3 bases of the junction left unmatched. Germline V CDR1 and CDR2: SGDLS, YYNGEE. CDR3 length: 14 residues. CDR3 coding DNA: TGTGCCAGCAGCGTAGGGGGGACTAACTACGAGCAGTACTTC. It translates to CASSVGGTNYEQYF.

The CDR3 nucleotides are TGTGCCAGCAGCTTGGGACTAGCGGGAGAAGCCCAGTACTTC. This codes for CASSLGLAGEAQYF. The chain links TRBV5-6 to TRBJ2-7; 12 positions match TRBD2. CDR1 is SGHDT and CDR2 is YYEEEE in the germline V gene. J was trimmed by 10 bases and V by 0 bases; bases with no gene match: 5. The CDR3 spans 14 residues.

This clone came up a few times. This chain links TRBV2 with TRBJ1-5; 10 positions agree with TRBD1. CDR3 length: 15 residues. V lost 6 bases to trimming and J lost 4 bases; unmatched junction nucleotides: 6. Germline values: CDR1 SNHLY, CDR2 FYNNEI. Written as DNA, the CDR3 is TGTGCCAGCAGAGAGGACAGGGGGGGTAATCAGCCCCAGCATTTT. Amino acids: CASREDRGGNQPQHF.

The chain recombines TRBV28 with TRBJ2-2; a weak D match, TRBD1 (5 bases). The germline V and J ends were trimmed by 2 bases and 5 bases, with 18 bases remaining between them. Germline V gives CDR1 MDHEN, CDR2 SYDVKM. This CDR3 is 17 amino acids long. This chain's CDR3 is CASSLDSSTGRTGELFF. CDR3 DNA sequence: TGTGCCAGCAGTTTAGACAGTTCCACCGGCAGGACCGGGGAGCTGTTTTTT.

The chain carries TRBV5-1 and TRBJ2-3; TRBD2 agrees at 7 bases. Germline CDR1 reads SGHRS; CDR2 reads YFSETQ. This CDR3 contains 15 residues. J was trimmed by 2 bases and V by 3 bases; bases with no gene match: 6. Here the CDR3 DNA reads TGCGCCAGCAGCTGGGGAGGGAGGTCCACAGATACGCAGTATTTT. This sequence encodes CASSWGGRSTDTQYF.

The chain recombines TRBV7-9 with TRBJ1-4, with D possibly matching TRBD1 (5 bases). Germline V gene sequence: CDR1 SEHNR, CDR2 FQNEAQ (reference sequence). CDR3 size: 13 residues. The V end was cut by 11 bases, the J end by 7 bases, with 17 bases between. The CDR3 protein is CAGKTGLSEKLFF. DNA for the CDR3: TGTGCCGGCAAAACAGGTTTGAGTGAAAAACTGTTTTTT. The variable domain in full, completed from reference TRBV7-9 and TRBJ1-4, reads DTGVSQNPRHKITKRGQNVTFRCDPISEHNRLYWYRQTLGQGPEFLTYFQNEAQLEKSRLLSDRFSAERPKGSFSTLEIQRTEQGDSAMYLCAGKTGLSEKLFFGSGTQLSVL.

The V call is TRBV7-9, the J call TRBJ2-3; D is perhaps TRBD2 (5 bases). The germline gives CDR1 SEHNR, CDR2 FQNEAQ (reference sequence). Trimming shortened V by 1 base and J by 8 bases, and 10 bases separated the two germline ends. The CDR3 runs to 13 residues. In DNA, the CDR3 is TGTGCCAGCAGCTTAGAAACCCGGGGTACGCAGTATTTT. Encoded protein: CASSLETRGTQYF.

The rearrangement uses TRBV28 and TRBJ1-5; D call uncertain. V lost 6 bases and J 5 bases, leaving 14 bases between the germline ends. Germline CDR1 reads MDHEN; CDR2 reads SYDVKM. The CDR3 covers 14 residues. Here the CDR3 DNA reads TGTGCCAGCAGATACGGAGGGTTGGATCAGCCCCAGCATTTT. Amino acid sequence: CASRYGGLDQPQHF. Using reference TRBV28 and TRBJ1-5 for the parts outside the CDR3, the full variable domain is DVKVTQSSRYLVKRTGEKVFLECVQDMDHENMFWYRQDPGLGLRLIYFSYDVKMKEKGDIPEGYSVSREKKERFSLILESASTNQTSMYLCASRYGGLDQPQHFGDGTRLSIL.

The gene calls are TRBV6-5 and TRBJ2-5; 9 nucleotides align to TRBD1. The ends lost 0 bases at V and 5 bases at J; junction bases unmatched: 4. This CDR3 spans 15 amino acids. Germline V gives CDR1 MNHEY, CDR2 SVGAGI. CDR3 protein: CASSYSRTGVETQYF. For the CDR3, the DNA is TGTGCCAGCAGTTACTCGAGGACAGGGGTGGAGACCCAGTACTTC.

This clone was seen only once. The gene calls are TRBV27 and TRBJ1-6; D perhaps matches TRBD1 (5 bases). Germline CDR1 MNHEY, CDR2 SMNVEV (reference sequence). This CDR3 has 18 amino acids. Trimming cost V 3 bases and J 4 bases, with 19 bases left between them. In DNA form, the CDR3 reads TGTGCCAGCAGTTTTAGGCAGGGCGCCCAACAATATAATTCACCCCTCCACTTT. It specifies CASSFRQGAQQYNSPLHF.

V and J are TRBV19 and TRBJ2-2; TRBD1 agrees at 7 bases. The CDR3 covers 16 residues. Germline CDR1 and CDR2: LNHDA and SQIVND (reference sequence). Trimming took 5 bases from V and 1 from J; bases not matched to a gene: 7. DNA of the CDR3: TGTGCCAGTAGTCATCCGGGACAGAAGAACACCGGGGAGCTGTTTTTT. Translation gives CASSHPGQKNTGELFF.

V gene TRBV30 combines with J gene TRBJ2-7; D gene unclear. Trimming cost V 2 bases and J 1 base, with 9 bases left between them. CDR3 size: 13 residues. Per the germline V gene, CDR1 is GTSNPN and CDR2 is SVGIG (reference sequence). CDR3 residues: CAWSPSRSYEQYF. CDR3 in DNA: TGTGCCTGGAGTCCCTCCCGGTCCTACGAGCAGTACTTC.

The J gene is TRBJ2-3, the V gene TRBV7-7; D gene unclear. The V and J ends lost 5 bases and 3 bases respectively, with 12 bases between them. Germline-derived CDR1 and CDR2 are SSHAT and FNYEAQ (reference sequence). There are 14 residues in the CDR3. The CDR3 DNA sequence: TGTGCCAGCAGCCCCGGGTCCTTGACAGATACGCAGTATTTT. This sequence encodes CASSPGSLTDTQYF.

V and J are TRBV9 and TRBJ1-1, with 7 bases that match TRBD1. V shed 3 bases and J 2 bases; nucleotides not matched to a gene: 10. The germline V gene encodes CDR1 SGDLS and CDR2 YYNGEE. The CDR3 loop spans 16 amino acids. The CDR3 DNA sequence: TGTGCCAGCAGCGCCTTGGGACAGCGAAGTAACACTGAAGCTTTCTTT. As protein: CASSALGQRSNTEAFF.

CDR3: CASSLRAGSGNTIYF. In DNA form, the CDR3 reads TGTGCCAGCAGCTTACGGGCAGGGTCTGGAAACACCATATATTTT. The chain combines TRBV13 with TRBJ1-3, with TRBD1 as a possible D gene (5 bases). This CDR3 contains 15 residues. CDR1 and CDR2 (germline): PRHDT, FYEKMQ (reference sequence). Trimming pared 2 bases from V and 1 base from J, leaving 9 bases between. The whole variable domain, remainder taken from reference TRBV13 and TRBJ1-3, is AAGVIQSPRHLIKEKRETATLKCYPIPRHDTVYWYQQGPGQDPQFLISFYEKMQSDKGSIPDRFSAQQFSDYHSELNMSSLELGDSALYFCASSLRAGSGNTIYFGEGSWLTVV.

J is TRBJ1-5 and V is TRBV28; a weak D match, TRBD1 (5 bases). The CDR3 covers 14 residues. The V end lost 5 bases, the J end lost 3 bases, and 11 bases lay between the germline ends. Per germline, CDR1 MDHEN and CDR2 SYDVKM. The CDR3 here is CASSLRQTNQPQHF. The CDR3, as DNA: TGTGCCAGCAGTCTCCGACAGACCAATCAGCCCCAGCATTTT.

This chain connects TRBV27 to TRBJ2-2; no definite D call. V lost 5 bases and J 5 bases, leaving 9 bases between the germline ends. The germline gives CDR1 MNHEY, CDR2 SMNVEV (reference sequence). There are 13 residues in the CDR3. The CDR3 coding sequence is TGTGCCAGCAGTCCATATCGGACCGGGGAGCTGTTTTTT. This encodes CASSPYRTGELFF.

In DNA form, the CDR3 reads TGTGCCAGCACGGGGGAGCCACTCTATGGCTACACCTTC. This encodes CASTGEPLYGYTF. The gene calls are TRBV19 and TRBJ1-2; D may be TRBD1 (5 bases). Germline assignment: CDR1 LNHDA and CDR2 SQIVND (reference sequence). The CDR3 is 13 amino acids. V lost 9 bases, J lost 4 bases, and 15 bases lay in between.

The chain uses TRBV7-6 and TRBJ2-7; TRBD2 matches at 12 bases. Germline loops: CDR1 SGHVS, CDR2 FNYEAQ. The J segment lost 6 bases and the V segment lost 5 bases, leaving 11 bases of the junction unmatched. The CDR3 spans 16 residues. The CDR3 region is CASSPRLAGGLSEQYF. The CDR3 nucleotides read TGTGCCAGCAGCCCCCGGCTAGCGGGGGGGCTTAGCGAGCAGTACTTC.

The CDR3 reads CSARVSTEAFF. CDR3 nucleotides: TGCAGTGCTAGGGTGAGCACTGAAGCTTTCTTT. This chain connects TRBV20-1 to TRBJ1-1, with D uncertain. The V gene lost 3 bases and the J gene lost 4 bases, with 6 bases spanning the gap. This CDR3 is 11 amino acids long. Per germline, CDR1 DFQATT and CDR2 SNEGSKA (reference sequence).

Concerning this clone: At one of its ends the junction is not consistent with the germline gene, which may arise from a read error. The chain has TRBV4-3 and TRBJ1-2; the match to TRBD1 covers 8 bases. There are 14 residues in the CDR3. In germline, CDR1 is LGHNA, CDR2 YSLEER. CDR3 DNA sequence: TGCGCCAGCAGCCTTGCGACAGGGGCATCGGGCTACCCCTTC. Protein product: CASSLATGASGYPF.

The chain has TRBV29-1 and TRBJ1-3, with TRBD1 as a possible D gene (5 bases). V was trimmed by 3 bases and J by 0 bases, leaving 9 bases between them. This CDR3 comprises 14 residues. CDR1 is SQVTM, CDR2 ANQGSEA, per germline. The CDR3 sequence is CSVDSGLSGNTIYF. CDR3 nucleotides: TGCAGCGTTGACTCAGGGCTCTCTGGAAACACCATATATTTT.

This chain joins TRBV6-1 and TRBJ1-4; D remains ambiguous. The CDR3 has 15 amino acids. From germline, CDR1 is MNHNS and CDR2 SASEGT. Trimming left V 5 bases short and J 0 bases short, with 10 bases between. This CDR3 reads CASSWESATNEKLFF. In DNA form, the CDR3 reads TGTGCCAGCAGTTGGGAGTCTGCAACTAATGAAAAACTGTTTTTT.

The V call is TRBV2, the J call TRBJ1-5; 7 nucleotides line up with TRBD1. Germline trimming cut 6 bases from V and 5 bases from J; bases unmatched to any gene: 4. The germline gives CDR1 SNHLY, CDR2 FYNNEI. This CDR3 comprises 13 residues. CDR3 loop: CASSLDRDQPQHF. The CDR3 DNA is TGTGCCAGCAGCCTAGACAGGGATCAGCCCCAGCATTTT.

This clone was seen once. This chain connects TRBV6-1 to TRBJ1-1, with 7 bases lining up with TRBD1. V gave up 7 bases and J gave up 5 bases; unmatched junction bases: 4. This CDR3 contains 12 residues. Germline CDR1 MNHNS, CDR2 SASEGT. Written as DNA, the CDR3 is TGTGCCAGCACCCCACAGGGGACTGAAGCTTTCTTT. Its translation is CASTPQGTEAFF.

This chain uses TRBV15 with TRBJ2-5; TRBD1 is a possible D gene (5 bases). This CDR3 has 13 residues. Trimming took off 1 base at V and 3 bases at J, with 6 bases between the two ends. In germline, CDR1 is LNHNV, CDR2 YYDKDF (reference sequence). The CDR3 reads CATSRAGKETQYF. For the CDR3, the DNA is TGTGCCACCAGCAGAGCAGGGAAAGAGACCCAGTACTTC.

This rearrangement joins TRBV5-6 to TRBJ2-7; D gene unclear. Germline CDR1 SGHDT, CDR2 YYEEEE. Trimming took 1 base from V and 0 from J, leaving 14 bases between them. The CDR3 contains 16 residues. CDR3 amino acids: CASSLYTTAGSYEQYF. The CDR3 region has the DNA TGTGCCAGCAGCTTGTATACAACAGCAGGCTCCTACGAGCAGTACTTC. The full variable domain, rest sourced from reference TRBV5-6 and TRBJ2-7, is DAGVTQSPTHLIKTRGQQVTLRCSPKSGHDTVSWYQQALGQGPQFIFQYYEEEERQRGNFPDRFSGHQFPNYSSELNVNALLLGDSALYLCASSLYTTAGSYEQYFGPGTRLTVT.

This chain joins TRBV29-1 and TRBJ1-2; possibly TRBD1 for D (6 bases). Between the trimmed V and J ends, which lost 7 bases and 4 bases, there was a span of 16 bases. Germline values: CDR1 SQVTM, CDR2 ANQGSEA. The CDR3 runs 13 residues. The CDR3 DNA reads as TGCAGCGCTTACCGGGACACCCTCTATGGCTACACCTTC. It specifies CSAYRDTLYGYTF.